The source of this TCR beta chain is a study of T cells in Graves' hyperthyroidism and ophthalmopathy. RNA transcripts gave rise to amplified TCR beta CDR3 regions. An initial round of RT-PCR targeting the TCR CDR3 relied on the HTBI primer set. In TCRdb, the multiplex PCR reads were re-called with MiXCR into one record per CDR3 protein. The sample lists 200,000 or so distinct CDR3 sequences; roughly a sixth were seen once. Uncontrolled infection, other autoimmune disease, pregnancy and lactation each barred patients from inclusion. Input material: blood. The TCR was taken from a woman aged 50 to 60 with Graves' hyperthyroidism.

CDR3 nucleotide sequence: TGTGCCAGCAGCTTAGGGCAGGGGGCCCCTTACAATGAGCAGTTCTTC. It encodes CASSLGQGAPYNEQFF. This rearrangement joins TRBV11-1 to TRBJ2-1, with 8 bases identical to TRBD1. This CDR3 region has 16 residues. Germline CDR1 is SGHAT and CDR2 is FQDESV (reference sequence). V lost 1 base and J lost 4; bases outside the gene matches: 6.